The rows below give T cell receptor beta chains drawn from one sample of a study of vaccination and CD4 T cells after COVID-19. TCRdb processed the PCR reads anew with MiXCR; each CDR3 protein has one entry. The top ten clones hold about 40% of a sample with 7,500 to 8,500 distinct CDR3 sequences, around 61% of them seen once. For these TCRs, the target antigens are not known. Specimen: CD4+ T cells from blood, cultured in vitro. The receptors were gathered from a human donor who had recovered from COVID-19. The CDR3 runs from the conserved cysteine through the conserved F or W. The order of the fields is V gene, J gene, CDR3 protein.

V: TRBV20-1
J: TRBJ1-5
CDR3: CSAATGNQPQHF

V: TRBV5-4
J: TRBJ2-5
CDR3: CASSSNTGSRETQYF

V: TRBV19
J: TRBJ1-2
CDR3: CASSMDRINYGYTF

V: TRBV20-1
J: TRBJ2-5
CDR3: CSARVFEETQYF

V: TRBV19
J: TRBJ2-2
CDR3: CASATGQGAGELFF

V: TRBV20-1
J: TRBJ1-5
CDR3: CSARPGQVNQPQHF

V: TRBV20-1
J: TRBJ2-3
CDR3: CSARAVASTDTQYF

V: TRBV7-3
J: TRBJ2-3
CDR3: CASRMAGGADTQYF

V: TRBV24-1
J: TRBJ1-1
CDR3: CATSDPLMTEAFF

V: TRBV6-4
J: TRBJ2-3
CDR3: CASRATGESTDTQYF

V: TRBV12-3/TRBV12-4
J: TRBJ1-5
CDR3: CASSFGGQPQHF

V: TRBV18
J: TRBJ1-1
CDR3: CASSPGAWITEAFF

V: TRBV12-3/TRBV12-4
J: TRBJ2-1
CDR3: CASSLGGTGVEQFF

V: TRBV5-1
J: TRBJ2-5
CDR3: CASSLSSGRGETQYF

V: TRBV6-5
J: TRBJ1-1
CDR3: CASSDSGHLNTEAFF

V: TRBV11-3
J: TRBJ1-5
CDR3: CASSLDGNQPQHF

V: TRBV19
J: TRBJ1-2
CDR3: CASRAGQGRYGYTF

V: TRBV4-2
J: TRBJ1-1
CDR3: CASSSFHGGAGEAFF

V: TRBV2
J: TRBJ2-3
CDR3: CASSELGGTDTQYF

V: TRBV6-2/TRBV6-3
J: TRBJ2-7
CDR3: CASSYHSDITYEQYF

V: TRBV30
J: TRBJ1-2
CDR3: CAWSKGANYGYTF

V: TRBV10-3
J: TRBJ2-2
CDR3: CAISESGGPGELFF

V: TRBV11-3
J: TRBJ2-5
CDR3: CASSGVAAETQYF

V: TRBV20-1
J: TRBJ1-2
CDR3: CSARGDRASYGYTF

V: TRBV6-5
J: TRBJ1-5
CDR3: CASSSRQVQSNQPQHF

V: TRBV24-1
J: TRBJ2-3
CDR3: CATSGHLRTDTQYF

V: TRBV21-1
J: TRBJ2-7
CDR3: CASSKGGQPYEQYF

V: TRBV5-3
J: TRBJ2-3
CDR3: CARSLKGTDTQYF

V: TRBV10-1
J: TRBJ1-1
CDR3: CASSQGFGTEAFF

V: TRBV6-4
J: TRBJ2-6
CDR3: CASSDSGVPRLAGANVLTF

V: TRBV20-1
J: TRBJ1-5
CDR3: CSAREQGPNQPQHF

V: TRBV10-2
J: TRBJ2-1
CDR3: CASSDWGQGEQFF

V: TRBV5-4
J: TRBJ2-1
CDR3: CASSSPGLAGVGNEQFF

V: TRBV5-4
J: TRBJ2-3
CDR3: CASSFTGTGDADTQYF

V: TRBV7-2
J: TRBJ2-7
CDR3: CASSSRSAKSSYEQYF

V: TRBV7-2
J: TRBJ1-5
CDR3: CASSLGPYSNQPQHF

V: TRBV10-3
J: TRBJ1-2
CDR3: CAIVRGANYGYTF

V: TRBV20-1
J: TRBJ1-6
CDR3: CSARAIRSPLHF

V: TRBV20-1
J: TRBJ1-2
CDR3: CSPSRGSDVGGYGYTF

V: TRBV20-1
J: TRBJ2-1
CDR3: CSARVMDRGYNEQFF

V: TRBV5-6
J: TRBJ1-2
CDR3: CASSRTANYGYTF

V: TRBV19
J: TRBJ2-7
CDR3: CASSINWAPDRVSYEQYF

V: TRBV6-5
J: TRBJ2-5
CDR3: CASSSIAGPTGETQYF

V: TRBV20-1
J: TRBJ2-5
CDR3: CSAKNQRWAETQYF

V: TRBV7-3
J: TRBJ2-1
CDR3: CASSSGFAYDNEQFF

V: TRBV10-3
J: TRBJ1-1
CDR3: CAISEQPRQGTEAFF

V: TRBV6-5
J: TRBJ1-1
CDR3: CASSSVDLNTEAFF

V: TRBV7-2
J: TRBJ2-5
CDR3: CASSFTGGETQYF

V: TRBV7-2
J: TRBJ1-6
CDR3: CASSPGTGGSSPLHF

V: TRBV11-3
J: TRBJ2-3
CDR3: CASNSRGGGADTQYF